A single sample gave rise to the 14 T cell receptor beta chains below, sequenced in a study of T cells in Graves' hyperthyroidism and ophthalmopathy. Amplification yielded TCR beta CDR3 regions, with RNA transcripts as the source. The study used the HTBI primer set for a first-round RT-PCR of the TCR CDR3. TCRdb analysed the multiplex PCR reads with MiXCR anew, one entry per CDR3 protein. The data contain approximately 400,000 distinct CDR3 sequences, 15% to 19% of them singletons. What was sequenced was blood. The receptor set was obtained from a woman between 18 and 29 years old with Graves' hyperthyroidism.

As concerns this clonotype: Likely a read error: the CDR3 ends without its conserved phenylalanine or tryptophan. The chain couples TRBV2 to TRBJ1-2, with D possibly matching TRBD1 (5 bases). Trimming pared 7 bases from V and 1 base from J, leaving 10 bases between. This CDR3 comprises 13 residues. CDR1 is SNHLY and CDR2 is FYNNEI in the germline V gene. The CDR3 sequence is CASIMTVNYGYTL. In nucleotides, the CDR3 is TGTGCCAGCATTATGACAGTTAACTATGGCTACACCCTC.

This clonotype was observed at least ten times. The V gene is TRBV20-1, the J gene TRBJ2-4, with 9 nucleotides matching TRBD1. Germline V gene sequence: CDR1 DFQATT, CDR2 SNEGSKA (reference sequence). The J segment lost 8 bases and the V segment lost 3 bases, leaving 5 bases of the junction unmatched. This CDR3 comprises 13 residues. The CDR3 spells CSASRDREDIQYF. The CDR3 nucleotides are TGCAGTGCTAGCCGGGACAGGGAAGACATTCAGTACTTC.

The chain combines TRBV29-1 with TRBJ2-7; 9 positions agree with TRBD1. CDR1 is SQVTM and CDR2 is ANQGSEA in the germline V gene. Trimming at V came to 2 bases and at J to 3 bases, leaving 2 bases not matched to a gene. The length of the CDR3 is 13 residues. The CDR3 is CSVETGGDYEQYF. CDR3 nucleotides: TGCAGCGTTGAAACAGGGGGCGACTACGAGCAGTACTTC.

The table lists this clonotype with many counts. The chain joins TRBV19 to TRBJ1-5; tentative D call: TRBD1 (5 bases). Per germline, CDR1 LNHDA and CDR2 SQIVND (reference sequence). Between the trimmed V and J ends, which lost 5 bases and 4 bases, there was a span of 12 bases. This CDR3 is built from 14 residues. CDR3 bases: TGTGCCAGTAGTGTTACAGGTGGGAATCAGCCCCAGCATTTT. This encodes CASSVTGGNQPQHF.

The V and J genes are TRBV7-2 and TRBJ1-5; D uncertain. The germline V gene has CDR1 SGHTA and CDR2 FQGNSA. V was cut by 4 bases and J by 7 bases, with 11 bases left in between. The CDR3 covers 13 residues. The CDR3 DNA sequence: TGTGCCAGCAGCTCTTCCGCAGGACAGCCCCAGCATTTT. It is translated as CASSSSAGQPQHF.

This clonotype was observed at least ten times. The chain uses TRBV3-1 and TRBJ1-2, with TRBD1 as a possible D gene (5 bases). The CDR3 consists of 14 residues. V was shortened by 4 bases and J by 4 bases, with 13 bases between the two germline ends. CDR1 is LGHDT and CDR2 is YNNKEL in the germline V gene (reference sequence). For the CDR3, the DNA is TGTGCCAGCAGCCTACGGGACGGCCTCTATGGCTACACCTTC. Amino acids: CASSLRDGLYGYTF.

This chain joins TRBV18 and TRBJ1-2; D uncertain. Germline CDR1 is KGHSH and CDR2 is LQKENI. The CDR3 length is 16 residues. V lost 3 bases, J lost 2 bases, and 16 bases lay in between. For the CDR3, the DNA is TGTGCCAGCTCACCGGTGATTAGATACCCCAACTATGGCTACACCTTC. It codes for CASSPVIRYPNYGYTF.

This clonotype came up a few times. The V gene is TRBV28, the J gene TRBJ1-2; 8 bases are a match to TRBD1. The J segment lost 5 bases and the V segment lost 7 bases, leaving 9 bases of the junction unmatched. The length of the CDR3 is 14 residues. CDR1 MDHEN and CDR2 SYDVKM come from the germline V gene. The CDR3 is CASNPDRVGYGYTF. The CDR3 DNA reads TGTGCCAGCAACCCGGACAGGGTAGGATATGGCTACACCTTC.

The CDR3 nucleotides read TGTGCCAGCAGCCAAGTCGACAGGGAAACTGAAGCTTTCTTT. The encoded protein is CASSQVDRETEAFF. V and J are TRBV3-1 and TRBJ1-1, with 7 nucleotides matching TRBD1. The V segment lost 1 base and the J segment 5 bases; nucleotides outside the gene matches: 4. Germline lookup yields CDR1 LGHDT and CDR2 YNNKEL (reference sequence). The CDR3 spans 14 residues.

The chain joins TRBV4-1 to TRBJ1-2; TRBD1 aligns across 12 bases. Trimming removed 3 bases from V and 2 bases from J; junction bases left unmatched: 1. CDR3 length equals 15 residues. Germline CDR1 MGHRA, CDR2 YSYEKL. CDR3 amino acids: CASSQGQGANYGYTF. Here the CDR3 DNA reads TGCGCCAGCAGCCAGGGACAGGGGGCAAACTATGGCTACACCTTC.

This clonotype appeared many times. The chain links TRBV7-6 to TRBJ2-1, with D unresolved. The CDR3 runs 14 residues. CDR1 is SGHVS and CDR2 is FNYEAQ in the germline V gene. Trimming removed 5 bases at V and 4 bases at J, with 12 bases between. The CDR3 nucleotides read TGTGCCAGCAGCGCCGACTTAATATACAATGAGCAGTTCTTC. It is translated as CASSADLIYNEQFF.

The chain couples TRBV24-1 to TRBJ1-2; D is unresolved. There are 12 residues in the CDR3. CDR1 is KGHDR, CDR2 SFDVKD, per germline. Trimming stripped 3 bases from V and 8 bases from J, with 9 bases between. The CDR3 here is CATSDPPGGYTF. The CDR3 DNA reads TGTGCCACCAGTGATCCCCCTGGGGGCTACACCTTC.

CDR3 DNA: TGCGCCAGCAGCCTAAGACCGGGACAGGGGTTGACGGAGACCCAGTACTTC. Amino acid sequence: CASSLRPGQGLTETQYF. The rearrangement uses TRBV5-1 and TRBJ2-5; 10 nucleotides line up with TRBD1. Germline CDR1 and CDR2: SGHRS and YFSETQ. The CDR3 covers 17 residues. The V and J ends lost 4 bases and 5 bases, in that order; junction bases with no gene match: 14.

This clonotype has a handful of counts. The chain combines TRBV20-1 with TRBJ1-5; D ambiguous. Germline lookup yields CDR1 DFQATT and CDR2 SNEGSKA (reference sequence). The CDR3 has 13 residues. V gave up 3 bases and J gave up 4 bases, with 10 bases separating them. The CDR3: CSASQWENQPQHF. In nucleotides, the CDR3 is TGCAGTGCTAGTCAGTGGGAGAATCAGCCCCAGCATTTT.